Below, 17 T cell receptor beta chains from the same sample are listed, as sequenced in a study of control samples from healthy donors and cancer patients. Method: immunoSEQ multiplex PCR; TCRdb's copy keeps in-frame clones and lacks some. This table has 400,000 to 450,000 clones, about nine tenths appearing once. Sequenced material: PBMCs. The receptor source for this set is a man in his forties or fifties with head and neck cancer.

The chain is built from TRBV4-2 and TRBJ2-2; D tentatively fits TRBD1 or TRBD2 (5 bases each). Trimming removed 6 bases at V and 0 bases at J, with 8 bases between. The CDR3 has 14 residues. Germline V lookup: CDR1 LGHNA, CDR2 YNFKEQ. The CDR3 protein is CASRLGANTGELFF. In nucleotides, the CDR3 is TGTGCCAGCAGACTAGGGGCGAACACCGGGGAGCTGTTTTTT.

The chain carries TRBV5-1 and TRBJ1-1, with D uncertain. The germline gives CDR1 SGHRS, CDR2 YFSETQ. Trimming cost V 0 bases and J 5 bases, with 11 bases left between them. The CDR3 runs to 14 residues. The CDR3 loop is CASSLVQKGTEAFF. The CDR3 coding sequence is TGCGCCAGCAGCTTGGTCCAAAAGGGAACTGAAGCTTTCTTT.

CDR3: CASSLGASNYGYTF. The DNA for the CDR3 is TGCGCCAGCAGCTTGGGGGCGAGTAACTATGGCTACACCTTC. The gene calls are TRBV5-1 and TRBJ1-2, with no clear D. The CDR3 sequence is 14 residues long. Per the germline V gene, CDR1 is SGHRS and CDR2 is YFSETQ. V dropped 0 bases and J dropped 1 base, with 7 bases sitting between them.

This chain uses TRBV28 with TRBJ2-7; 12 positions agree with TRBD2. The V gene's germline CDR1 is MDHEN and CDR2 SYDVKM. This CDR3 contains 15 residues. The J segment lost 5 bases and the V segment lost 4 bases, leaving 6 bases of the junction unmatched. The chain's CDR3 is CASSSRLAGANEQYF. The CDR3 bases are TGTGCCAGCAGTTCACGACTAGCGGGAGCAAACGAGCAGTACTTC.

The CDR3 region is CASSLATGGSGNTIYF. CDR3 nucleotides: TGTGCCAGCAGCTTAGCGACAGGGGGCTCTGGAAACACCATATATTTT. V usage is TRBV7-9 and J usage is TRBJ1-3; 9 bases are shared with TRBD1. The junction had 0 bases not matched to a gene; V was cut back by 0 bases and J by 0 bases. This CDR3 spans 16 amino acids. CDR1 is SEHNR, CDR2 FQNEAQ, per germline (reference sequence).

V gene TRBV7-9 combines with J gene TRBJ2-3, with 12 bases fitting TRBD2. The length of the CDR3 is 16 residues. The J segment lost 2 bases and the V segment lost 4 bases, leaving 4 bases of the junction unmatched. CDR1 and CDR2 (germline): SEHNR, FQNEAQ (reference sequence). DNA for the CDR3: TGTGCCAGCAGCTCCTGGACTAGCGGGATCACAGATACGCAGTATTTT. It specifies CASSSWTSGITDTQYF.

This clone has only a few counts. The gene calls are TRBV7-5 and TRBJ2-7; the table gives TRBD1 as D, unverified against the DNA. TRBV7-5 is a listed pseudogene. The CDR3 contains 19 residues. This CDR3 is CARSLPGQGHRVARPLKYF. CDR3 in DNA: TGTGCCAGAAGCTTACCGGGACAGGGCCACAGGGTAGCTCGTCCGCTAAAGTACTTC.

The rearrangement joins TRBV20-1 to TRBJ1-5, with D perhaps TRBD1 (5 bases). Germline V lookup: CDR1 DFQATT, CDR2 SNEGSKA (reference sequence). This CDR3 comprises 15 residues. V lost 3 bases and J lost 1, with 13 bases in between. CDR3 nucleotides: TGCAGTGCTAGTGGGGGGACGGTCAGCAATCAGCCCCAGCATTTT. This translates into CSASGGTVSNQPQHF.

The gene calls are TRBV12-3 or TRBV12-4 and TRBJ1-1, with 8 positions matching TRBD1. The V and J ends lost 6 bases and 5 bases, in that order; junction bases with no gene match: 5. The length of the CDR3 is 13 residues. The CDR3 coding sequence is TGTGCCAGCAGATGGACAGGGTGGACTGAAGCTTTCTTT. Translated: CASRWTGWTEAFF.

This sequence joins TRBV5-1 and TRBJ1-1, with D tentatively TRBD1 (5 bases). V was trimmed by 4 bases and J by 2 bases, leaving 24 bases between them. Germline V lookup: CDR1 SGHRS, CDR2 YFSETQ. The CDR3 runs to 18 residues. CDR3 sequence (DNA): TGCGCCAGCAGCCCCTCTCGGCAGATGACAGATTTCAACACTGAAGCTTTCTTT. Protein product: CASSPSRQMTDFNTEAFF.

This chain connects TRBV18 to TRBJ1-4; possibly TRBD1 for D (5 bases). Germline V CDR1 and CDR2: KGHSH, LQKENI. The CDR3 covers 14 residues. V was trimmed by 5 bases and J by 4 bases, leaving 11 bases between them. The CDR3 region has the DNA TGTGCCAGCTCATCCAGGGCTAGTAATGAAAAACTGTTTTTT. Protein product: CASSSRASNEKLFF.

The chain couples TRBV19 to TRBJ1-5, with 8 bases identical to TRBD1. From germline, CDR1 is LNHDA and CDR2 SQIVND (reference sequence). This CDR3 region has 15 residues. V shed 5 bases, J shed 3 bases, and the junction held 6 bases outside the gene matches. The CDR3 loop reads CASSLRTGINQPQHF. As DNA, the CDR3 is TGTGCCAGTAGTCTCAGGACAGGGATCAATCAGCCCCAGCATTTT. The full variable domain, completed using reference TRBV19 and TRBJ1-5, is DGGITQSPKYLFRKEGQNVTLSCEQNLNHDAMYWYRQDPGQGLRLIYYSQIVNDFQKGDIAEGYSVSREKKESFPLTVTSAQKNPTAFYLCASSLRTGINQPQHFGDGTRLSIL.

This rearrangement joins TRBV7-8 to TRBJ1-1; D remains ambiguous. V dropped 6 bases and J dropped 0 bases, with 11 bases sitting between them. Germline-derived CDR1 and CDR2 are SGHVS and FQNEAQ. The CDR3 runs 14 residues. CDR3 protein: CASRKPGVNTEAFF. In DNA form, the CDR3 reads TGTGCCAGCAGGAAACCCGGGGTGAACACTGAAGCTTTCTTT.

The V gene is TRBV19, the J gene TRBJ2-2; D unclear. The ends were cut back, 1 base at V and 4 bases at J, with 4 bases in the middle. The CDR3 contains 13 residues. Germline CDR1 reads LNHDA; CDR2 reads SQIVND (reference sequence). CDR3 in DNA: TGTGCCAGTAGTATAGCTGGCACCGGGGAGCTGTTTTTT. Amino acids: CASSIAGTGELFF.

As DNA, the CDR3 is TGTGCCAGCAGCTTTCCCTTATCCCCAGCGGGAGACTCCTACAATGAGCAGTTCTTC. Encoded protein: CASSFPLSPAGDSYNEQFF. The chain recombines TRBV7-9 with TRBJ2-1, with 8 bases lining up with TRBD2. V gave up 3 bases and J gave up 0 bases; unmatched junction bases: 13. The CDR3 has 19 amino acids. Germline CDR1 reads SEHNR; CDR2 reads FQNEAQ (reference sequence). Supplemented by reference TRBV7-9 and TRBJ2-1, the full variable domain reads DTGVSQNPRHKITKRGQNVTFRCDPISEHNRLYWYRQTLGQGPEFLTYFQNEAQLEKSRLLSDRFSAERPKGSFSTLEIQRTEQGDSAMYLCASSFPLSPAGDSYNEQFFGPGTRLTVL.

This CDR3 reads CASSLSGRVVYGYTF. The CDR3, as DNA: TGTGCCAGCAGTTTATCGGGCAGGGTAGTCTATGGCTACACCTTC. The V gene is TRBV27, the J gene TRBJ1-2; the D gene is possibly TRBD1 (5 bases). CDR3 length equals 15 residues. Germline V gene data show CDR1 as MNHEY and CDR2 as SMNVEV (reference sequence). The V and J ends lost 0 bases and 4 bases respectively, with 12 bases between them.

The rearrangement uses TRBV10-2 and TRBJ1-4; D possibly corresponds to TRBD1 (5 bases). The CDR3 covers 14 residues. The V end was cut by 8 bases, the J end by 5 bases, with 15 bases between. CDR1 is WSHSY and CDR2 is SAAADI in the germline V gene. The CDR3 DNA is TGCGCCAGCGCCGTGGGACTGACGAATGAAAAACTGTTTTTT. This encodes CASAVGLTNEKLFF.